This T cell receptor beta chain was captured by sequencing in a study of technical replicates of blood from several donors. The data were produced by immunoSEQ multiplex PCR, yet TCRdb's version contains in-frame clones alone and is incomplete. The table records 40,000 to 55,000 clones, roughly 95% of them present only once. The CDR3 runs to 12 residues. Per the germline V gene, CDR1 is MNHEY and CDR2 is SMNVEV (reference sequence). The V end lost 8 bases, the J end lost 2 bases, and 10 bases lay between the germline ends. The sequencing input was T cells isolated from PBMCs. The chain recombines TRBV27 with TRBJ2-7; possibly TRBD1 for D (5 bases). This TCR was recovered from a human donor in good health. The CDR3 DNA reads TGTGCCAGCGCAGGGCAGACCTACGAGCAGTACTTC. Translating it yields CASAGQTYEQYF.